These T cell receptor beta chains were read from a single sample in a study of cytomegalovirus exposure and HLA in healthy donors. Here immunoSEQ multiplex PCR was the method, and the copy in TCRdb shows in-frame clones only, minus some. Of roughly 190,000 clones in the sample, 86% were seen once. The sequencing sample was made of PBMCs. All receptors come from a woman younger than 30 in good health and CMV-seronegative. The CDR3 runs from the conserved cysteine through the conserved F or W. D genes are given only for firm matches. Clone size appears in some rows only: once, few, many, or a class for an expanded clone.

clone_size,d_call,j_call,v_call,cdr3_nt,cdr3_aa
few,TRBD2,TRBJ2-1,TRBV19,TGTGCCAGTAGACCTAGCGGGGGTCTCAATGAGCAGTTCTTC,CASRPSGGLNEQFF
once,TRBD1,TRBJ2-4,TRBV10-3,TGTGCCATCGCCGACAGGGAAAGGGCCAAAAACATTCAGTACTTC,CAIADRERAKNIQYF
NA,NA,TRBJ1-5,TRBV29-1,TGCAGCGTTGAGGGGGGGATCAATCAGCCCCAGCATTTT,CSVEGGINQPQHF
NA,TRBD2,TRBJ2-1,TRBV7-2,TGTGCCAGCAGCTTAGCCTTGGGACTAGCGGGAGGAAATGAGCAGTTCTTC,CASSLALGLAGGNEQFF
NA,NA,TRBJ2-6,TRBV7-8,TGTGCCAGCAGCTTGAACCGGGGTACTGGGGCCAACGTCCTGACTTTC,CASSLNRGTGANVLTF
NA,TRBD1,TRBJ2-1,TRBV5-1,TGCGCCAGCAGCTCAGGACAGGGGAACGGTGAGCAGTTCTTC,CASSSGQGNGEQFF
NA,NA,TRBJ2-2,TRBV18,TGTGCCAGCTCACCCCCCGGGGGGCGGCACACCGGGGAGCTGTTTTTT,CASSPPGGRHTGELFF
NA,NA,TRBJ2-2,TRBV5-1,TGCGCCAGCAGCTTTACAGGGAACACCGGGGAGCTGTTTTTT,CASSFTGNTGELFF
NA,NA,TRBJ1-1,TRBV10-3,TGTGCCGCCCACACCCACAGCACTGAAGCTTTCTTT,CAAHTHSTEAFF
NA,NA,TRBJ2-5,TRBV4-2,TGTGCCAGCAGCCAAGAGTACCTCCGTCTAGCTGAAGAGACCCAGTACTTC,CASSQEYLRLAEETQYF